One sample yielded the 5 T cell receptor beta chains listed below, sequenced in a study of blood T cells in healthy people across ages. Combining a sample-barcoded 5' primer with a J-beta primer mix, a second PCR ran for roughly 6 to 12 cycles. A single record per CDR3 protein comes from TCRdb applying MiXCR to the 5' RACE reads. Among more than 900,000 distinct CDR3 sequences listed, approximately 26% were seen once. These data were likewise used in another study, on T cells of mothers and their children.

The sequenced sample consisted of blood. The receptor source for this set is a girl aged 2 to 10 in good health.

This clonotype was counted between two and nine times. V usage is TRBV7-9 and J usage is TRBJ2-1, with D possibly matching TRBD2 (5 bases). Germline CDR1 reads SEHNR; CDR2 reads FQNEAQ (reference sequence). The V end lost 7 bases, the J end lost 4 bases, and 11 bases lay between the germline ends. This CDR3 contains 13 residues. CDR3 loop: CASTTEEYNEQFF. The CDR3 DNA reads TGTGCCAGCACCACGGAGGAGTACAATGAGCAGTTCTTC.

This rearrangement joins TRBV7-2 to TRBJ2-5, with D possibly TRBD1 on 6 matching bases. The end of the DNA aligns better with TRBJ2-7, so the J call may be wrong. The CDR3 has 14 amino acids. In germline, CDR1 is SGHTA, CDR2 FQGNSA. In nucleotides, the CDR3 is TGTGCCAGCAGCTTAAATGGGGGCCGTTACGAGCAGTACTTC. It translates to CASSLNGGRYEQYF.

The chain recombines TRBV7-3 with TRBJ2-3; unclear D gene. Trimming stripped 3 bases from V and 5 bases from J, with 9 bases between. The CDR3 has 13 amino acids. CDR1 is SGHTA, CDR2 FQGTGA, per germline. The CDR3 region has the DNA TGTGCCAGCAGCTTCAGCCCTCGAGATACGCAGTATTTT. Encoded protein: CASSFSPRDTQYF.

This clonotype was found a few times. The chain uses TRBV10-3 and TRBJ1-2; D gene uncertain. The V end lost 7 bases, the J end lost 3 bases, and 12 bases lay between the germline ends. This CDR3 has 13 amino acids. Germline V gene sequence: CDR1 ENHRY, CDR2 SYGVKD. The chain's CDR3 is CAIMQVPDYGYTF. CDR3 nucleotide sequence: TGTGCCATCATGCAGGTTCCAGACTATGGCTACACCTTC.

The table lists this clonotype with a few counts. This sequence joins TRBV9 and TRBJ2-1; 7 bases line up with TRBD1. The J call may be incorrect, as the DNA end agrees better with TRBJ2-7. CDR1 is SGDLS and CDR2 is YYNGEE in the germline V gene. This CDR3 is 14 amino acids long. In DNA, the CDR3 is TGTGCCAGCAGCGCGACAGGGCCGGGTGACGAGCAGTACTTC. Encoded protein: CASSATGPGDEQYF.